This paragraph reports one TCR beta chain. The antigen is unknown. Trimming at V came to 3 bases and at J to 3 bases, leaving 5 bases not matched to a gene. This CDR3 is 14 amino acids long. Germline V lookup: CDR1 SNHLY, CDR2 FYNNEI. This entry belongs to a study of cytomegalovirus exposure and HLA in healthy donors. Both 60 Vbeta primers and 13 Jbeta primers went into the PCR. Authors' analysis steps: Later, an analysis found approximately 80 million unique TCR beta chains, and about 10 million of these were shared. The data were produced by immunoSEQ multiplex PCR, yet TCRdb's version contains in-frame clones alone and is incomplete. V and J calls and clone size are copied from that table; D and trimming were computed from the DNA. The table shows 150,000 to 200,000 clones, with about three quarters occurring only once. General study findings and limits: An analysis was carried out later, and it reportedly showed fewer N-insertions in an Asian-associated ancestry cluster than the approximately 710-donor mean.

The chain links TRBV2 to TRBJ2-7; 7 nucleotides match TRBD1. The sequenced sample consisted of PBMCs. The sequence was obtained from a female donor in good health and CMV-seronegative. CDR3 bases: TGTGCCAGCAGTGACGGGACAGACTTCTACGAGCAGTACTTC. Protein sequence: CASSDGTDFYEQYF.